What follows describes a single TCR beta chain. The antigen remains undetermined. Donors included only healthy HIV-negative adults lacking recent acute infections or vaccinations. This specimen belongs to a study of shared clonotypes between healthy human individuals. Study findings and constraints: Researchers sampled blood only, noting tissue repertoires likely differ. Naive subsets generally had larger estimated richness than memory subsets. Between a handful of donors, naive CD4 clonotypes were shared at a level of approximately 5%.

The assay was immunoSEQ multiplex PCR, and TCRdb's table has in-frame clones only and misses some. The profile shows about 980,000 clones, about three quarters of them singletons. The clonotype originates from a man between 18 and 35 years old in good health. The sample comprised memory CD4+ T cells sorted from blood. Subset defined: CD45RA-negative fraction.

CDR3 sequence: CASSSTSGRAGELFF. The DNA for the CDR3 is TGCGCCAGCAGCTCGACTAGCGGGAGGGCCGGGGAGCTGTTTTTT. This chain connects TRBV5-1 to TRBJ2-2; 14 bases match TRBD2. The CDR3 contains 15 residues. CDR1 SGHRS and CDR2 YFSETQ come from the germline V gene. Trimming took 3 bases from V and 6 from J; bases not matched to a gene: 1.